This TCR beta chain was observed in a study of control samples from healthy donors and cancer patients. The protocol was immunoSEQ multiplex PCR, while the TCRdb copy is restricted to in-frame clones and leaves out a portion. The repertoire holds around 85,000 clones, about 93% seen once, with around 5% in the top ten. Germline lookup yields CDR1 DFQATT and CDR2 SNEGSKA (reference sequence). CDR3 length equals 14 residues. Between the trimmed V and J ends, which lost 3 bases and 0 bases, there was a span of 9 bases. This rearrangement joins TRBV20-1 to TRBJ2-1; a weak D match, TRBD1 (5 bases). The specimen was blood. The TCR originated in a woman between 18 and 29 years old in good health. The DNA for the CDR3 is TGCAGTGCTAGTAGGGGTAACTCCTACAATGAGCAGTTCTTC. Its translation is CSASRGNSYNEQFF.